The rows below give T cell receptor beta chains drawn from one sample of a study of blood T cell repertoires in COVID-19. Some clones are missing from TCRdb's copy, which holds only in-frame ones; the method was immunoSEQ multiplex PCR. This sample has hundreds of thousands of clones, with 89% found just once. Source material: peripheral blood. The receptor set was obtained from a woman aged 25 to 39 with COVID-19, enrolled during active disease. The CDR3 runs from the conserved cysteine through the conserved F or W. The D gene is left open where the match is weak. Some rows mark clone size as missing; the rest say once, few, many or name a class of expanded clone.

d_call | j_call | clone_size | v_call | cdr3_nt | cdr3_aa
TRBD1 | TRBJ1-6 | NA | TRBV27 | TGTGCCAGCAGTGGGACAGGGAGCTCCTATAATTCACCCCTCCACTTT | CASSGTGSSYNSPLHF
NA | TRBJ2-3 | NA | TRBV6-5 | TGTGCCAGCAGTTACTCGCCCGCGGGGGATACGCAGTATTTT | CASSYSPAGDTQYF
TRBD1 | TRBJ1-5 | NA | TRBV29-1 | TGCAGCGTGGAACACACCTCTACAGGGGTAGGCAATCAGCCCCAGCATTTT | CSVEHTSTGVGNQPQHF
NA | TRBJ2-5 | NA | TRBV11-2 | TGTGCCAGCAGCTTAGATCGAGGTTCCGGGGAGACCCAGTACTTC | CASSLDRGSGETQYF
NA | TRBJ1-3 | NA | TRBV5-1 | TGCGCCAGCAGCTTCTTAGGGGCTTCTGGAAACACCATATATTTT | CASSFLGASGNTIYF
TRBD1 | TRBJ1-3 | NA | TRBV18 | TGTGCCAGCTCCCCCGGGACAGGGCCCTCTGGAAACACCATATATTTT | CASSPGTGPSGNTIYF
TRBD1 | TRBJ1-1 | NA | TRBV10-3 | TGTGCCATCAGTGCCCCGGACAGGGGGAAAATTGAAGCTTTCTTT | CAISAPDRGKIEAFF
NA | TRBJ1-1 | NA | TRBV29-1 | TGCAGCGCCCGGAACAGGTTGAACACTGAAGCTTTCTTT | CSARNRLNTEAFF
TRBD1 | TRBJ2-4 | NA | TRBV28 | TGTGCCAGCAGCGAACCTGACAGGGCAAGGGAAAACATTCAGTACTTC | CASSEPDRARENIQYF
TRBD1 | TRBJ1-6 | NA | TRBV28 | TGTGCCAGCAAGAGGACAGGGGGATGGTCGGCCCGTCCACCCCTCCACTTT | CASKRTGGWSARPPLHF
TRBD1 | TRBJ1-6 | once | TRBV23-1 | TGCGCCAGCAGTCAATCCGAATACAGGGGGCTTCATAATTCACCCCTCCACTTT | CASSQSEYRGLHNSPLHF
NA | TRBJ1-5 | once | TRBV3-1/TRBV3-2 | TGTGCCAGCAGCCAATCCTCTTCGGGTCAGCCCCAGCATTTT | CASSQSSSGQPQHF
NA | TRBJ2-5 | NA | TRBV7-8 | TGTGCCAGCAGCTCTGGACAGCTCCAGGCGACCCAGTACTTC | CASSSGQLQATQYF
TRBD1 | TRBJ1-1 | NA | TRBV27 | TGTGCCAGCAGCTCAGACAGGGAGAACACTGAAGCTTTCTTT | CASSSDRENTEAFF
NA | TRBJ2-2 | few | TRBV9 | TGTGCCAGCAGCGTAGTCGGAGGGTCCGGGGAGCTGTTTTTT | CASSVVGGSGELFF
TRBD1 | TRBJ1-3 | NA | TRBV5-1 | TGCGCCAGCAGCCGGGACAGGGGAACTTATGGCACCATATATTTT | CASSRDRGTYGTIYF
NA | TRBJ2-3 | NA | TRBV5-1 | TGCGCCAGCAGCGAACAGGGGGGGGTCACAGATACGCAGTATTTT | CASSEQGGVTDTQYF
NA | TRBJ1-2 | NA | TRBV18 | TGTGCCAGCTCACCACGGGCCAGGTCTAACTATGGCTACACCTTC | CASSPRARSNYGYTF
NA | TRBJ2-2 | NA | TRBV14 | TGTGCCAGCAGCCTCCTACAGGGATCCGGGGAGCTGTTTTTT | CASSLLQGSGELFF
NA | TRBJ1-2 | NA | TRBV7-9 | TGTGCCAGCAGCCTCAGGGGTCATGGCTACACCTTC | CASSLRGHGYTF
TRBD1 | TRBJ1-5 | NA | TRBV27 | TGTGCCAGCAGTCCCCAGGGGGTGAGCAATCAGCCCCAGCATTTT | CASSPQGVSNQPQHF
TRBD1 | TRBJ1-1 | NA | TRBV6-1 | TGTGCCAGCAGTGATCAGGGGGGTTACACTGAAGCTTTCTTT | CASSDQGGYTEAFF
NA | TRBJ1-2 | NA | TRBV7-8 | TGTGCCAGCAGCTTCACTGGGGGGGCTGATGGCTACACCTTC | CASSFTGGADGYTF
TRBD2 | TRBJ2-2 | NA | TRBV11-3 | TGTGCCAGCAGCTCCGGACTAGCGGAGAACACCGGGGAGCTGTTTTTT | CASSSGLAENTGELFF
TRBD1 | TRBJ2-7 | NA | TRBV4-3 | TGCGCCAGCAGCCAAGAGAGGACAGGGGGTTTCGAGCAGTACTTC | CASSQERTGGFEQYF
TRBD1 | TRBJ1-2 | once | TRBV4-1 | TGCGCCAGCAGCCCTCGGGGGACAGGGGGCAACGGCTACACCTTC | CASSPRGTGGNGYTF
NA | TRBJ1-1 | once | TRBV6-5 | TGTGCCAGCAGTTACGGTGCGGGGGTGAACACTGAAGCTTTCTTT | CASSYGAGVNTEAFF
TRBD1 | TRBJ1-5 | NA | TRBV6-1 | TGTGCCAGCAGTGAAATCCCCACGGGACAGCGCAATCAGCCCCAGCATTTT | CASSEIPTGQRNQPQHF
NA | TRBJ2-7 | NA | TRBV5-1 | TGCGCCAGCAGCTTGGGGGGTCAGGGCCCCTACGAGCAGTACTTC | CASSLGGQGPYEQYF
TRBD1 | TRBJ2-5 | NA | TRBV19 | TGTGCCAGTAGTACCAGGGGGCGAGCTGAGACCCAGTACTTC | CASSTRGRAETQYF
TRBD1 | TRBJ1-2 | NA | TRBV5-4 | TGTGCCAGCAGCTCGGGACAGGGGGCCGATGGCTACACCTTC | CASSSGQGADGYTF
TRBD1 | TRBJ1-4 | NA | TRBV5-6 | TGTGCCAGCAGCTTGGAACAGGGGATTGATATTTTT | CASSLEQGIDIF
NA | TRBJ2-5 | NA | TRBV7-9 | TGTGCCAGCAGCTTACGGTCTAGTGAAGAGACCCAGTACTTC | CASSLRSSEETQYF
TRBD1 | TRBJ2-2 | NA | TRBV28 | TGTGCCAGCAGTACCGGGACAGGGGGAACCGGGGAGCTGTTTTTT | CASSTGTGGTGELFF
TRBD1 | TRBJ1-1 | NA | TRBV6-4 | TGTGCCAGCAGTGCGACGGGACAGGGGAACACTGAAGCTTTCTTT | CASSATGQGNTEAFF
TRBD1 | TRBJ1-1 | few | TRBV19 | TGTGCCAGTAGTACCGGGACAGACACTGAAGCTTTCTTT | CASSTGTDTEAFF
NA | TRBJ2-3 | NA | TRBV6-6 | TGTGCCAGCAGTTCTATTAGCACAGATACGCAGTATTTT | CASSSISTDTQYF
NA | TRBJ2-3 | NA | TRBV12-3/TRBV12-4 | TGTGCCAGCAGTCTCACAGATACGCAGTATTTT | CASSLTDTQYF
TRBD2 | TRBJ2-3 | NA | TRBV5-6 | TGTGCCAGTTCTCAAGCGGGGGCGGCCAGAGTCACAGATACGCAGTATTTT | CASSQAGAARVTDTQYF
TRBD2 | TRBJ2-2 | NA | TRBV5-1 | TGCGCCAGCAGCTTGATCGGAGCGGGGGGTTCCGGGGAGCTGTTTTTT | CASSLIGAGGSGELFF
TRBD1 | TRBJ2-2 | NA | TRBV6-1 | TGTGCCAGCAGTGACACGACAGGGGGGAGGGCCGGGGAGCTGTTTTTT | CASSDTTGGRAGELFF
NA | TRBJ2-1 | NA | TRBV30 | TGTGCCTGGAGTGTAGGTTTGCGGAGTAACAATGAGCAGTTCTTC | CAWSVGLRSNNEQFF
TRBD1 | TRBJ1-2 | few | TRBV7-9 | TGTGCCAGCAGTCCGATGACAGGGGTGGTCCGAACTCATGGCTACACCTTC | CASSPMTGVVRTHGYTF
TRBD2 | TRBJ2-3 | few | TRBV4-2 | TGTGCCAGCAGCCAAGATTCCGGGACTACACCCACAGATACGCAGTATTTT | CASSQDSGTTPTDTQYF
TRBD2 | TRBJ2-1 | NA | TRBV18 | TGTGCCAGCTCACCGGTGGGAGGGTCCTACAATGAGCAGTTCTTC | CASSPVGGSYNEQFF
NA | TRBJ1-6 | NA | TRBV5-6 | TGTGCCAGCAGCTCTGACTTAGAAAATTCACCCCTCCACTTT | CASSSDLENSPLHF
NA | TRBJ2-6 | NA | TRBV19 | TGTGCCAGTAGACGGACAGTTCGCTCTGGGGCCAACGTCCTGACTTTC | CASRRTVRSGANVLTF
TRBD1 | TRBJ1-4 | NA | TRBV5-5 | TGTGCCAGCAGCTCCTGGACAGGGGGTAATGAAAAACTGTTTTTT | CASSSWTGGNEKLFF
TRBD1 | TRBJ2-7 | NA | TRBV24-1 | TGTGCCACCAGTGGATCGCCCGGACAGGGGGCAGACGAGCAGTACTTC | CATSGSPGQGADEQYF
NA | TRBJ1-1 | NA | TRBV7-8 | TGTGCCAGCAGCTTAGCATCTAACCCCACTGAAGCTTTCTTT | CASSLASNPTEAFF
TRBD2 | TRBJ2-5 | NA | TRBV28 | TGTGCCAGCACCTTCAGGGCTAGCGGACAAGAGACCCAGTACTTC | CASTFRASGQETQYF
NA | TRBJ2-1 | once | TRBV10-3 | TGTGCCATCAGTGACAAAAACTACAATGAGCAGTTCTTC | CAISDKNYNEQFF
TRBD2 | TRBJ2-1 | NA | TRBV29-1 | TGCAGCGTAACGGCACTAGCGGGAGGCGGCAATGAGCAGTTCTTC | CSVTALAGGGNEQFF